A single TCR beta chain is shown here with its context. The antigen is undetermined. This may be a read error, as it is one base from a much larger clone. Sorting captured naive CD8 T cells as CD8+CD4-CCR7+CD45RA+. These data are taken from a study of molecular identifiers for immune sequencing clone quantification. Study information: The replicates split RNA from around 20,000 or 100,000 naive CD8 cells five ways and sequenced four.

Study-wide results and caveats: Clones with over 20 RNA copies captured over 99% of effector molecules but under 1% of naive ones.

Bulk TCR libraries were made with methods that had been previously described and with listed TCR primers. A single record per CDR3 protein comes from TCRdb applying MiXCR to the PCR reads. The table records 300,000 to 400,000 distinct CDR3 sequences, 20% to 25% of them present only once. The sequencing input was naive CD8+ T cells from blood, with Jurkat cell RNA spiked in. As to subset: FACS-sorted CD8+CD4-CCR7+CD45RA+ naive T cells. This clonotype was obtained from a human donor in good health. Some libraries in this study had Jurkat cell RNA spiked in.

The CDR3 sequence is CASKAAYERYF. CDR3 in DNA: TGCGCCAGCAAAGCCGCCTACGAGCGGTACTTC. The rearrangement uses TRBV5-1 and TRBJ2-7, with D hard to call. The CDR3 runs 11 residues. CDR1 SGHRS and CDR2 YFSETQ come from the germline V gene. Drawing the rest from reference TRBV5-1 and TRBJ2-7, the complete variable domain is KAGVTQTPRYLIKTRGQQVTLSCSPISGHRSVSWYQQTPGQGLQFLFEYFSETQRNKGNFPGRFSGRQFSNSRSEMNVSTLELGDSALYLCASKAAYERYFGPGTRLTVT.